A single sample is the source of the 17 T cell receptor beta chains below, sequenced in a study of blood T cell repertoires in COVID-19. TCRdb keeps only in-frame clones here, not all; method: immunoSEQ multiplex PCR. The sample records some 5,900 clones, about 90% being singletons. Sequencing input: peripheral blood. The receptors shown here come from a man aged 60-69 years with acute or convalescent COVID-19.

J is TRBJ2-1 and V is TRBV11-2; D remains unclear. V lost 5 bases and J 0 bases, leaving 17 bases between the germline ends. Germline CDR1 is SGHAT and CDR2 is FQNNGV. This CDR3 is 17 amino acids long. The CDR3 region has the DNA TGTGCCAGCAGCCCAATCCCGACAAAAAGCTCCTACAATGAGCAGTTCTTC. Translating it yields CASSPIPTKSSYNEQFF.

The V gene is TRBV11-2, the J gene TRBJ2-5, with a tentative D call TRBD2 (7 bases). The germline gives CDR1 SGHAT, CDR2 FQNNGV. The V gene lost 0 bases and the J gene lost 0 bases, with 17 bases spanning the gap. The CDR3 is 18 residues long. As DNA, the CDR3 is TGTGCCAGCAGCTTAGATGGTGGAGGGGGAGGGCACCAAGAGACCCAGTACTTC. Protein: CASSLDGGGGGHQETQYF. Full variable domain (rest looked up from reference TRBV11-2 and TRBJ2-5): EAGVAQSPRYKIIEKRQSVAFWCNPISGHATLYWYQQILGQGPKLLIQFQNNGVVDDSQLPKDRFSAERLKGVDSTLKIQPAKLEDSAVYLCASSLDGGGGGHQETQYFGPGTRLLVL.

The chain carries TRBV20-1 and TRBJ2-3, with D uncertain. Germline CDR1 is DFQATT and CDR2 is SNEGSKA (reference sequence). V was cut by 0 bases and J by 6 bases, with 4 bases left in between. This CDR3 has 11 residues. As DNA, the CDR3 is TGCAGTGCTAGAGATGCGGATACGCAGTATTTT. Translating gives CSARDADTQYF.

The table lists this clone with a few counts. J is TRBJ2-7 and V is TRBV4-1; D perhaps matches TRBD1 (6 bases). Germline V lookup: CDR1 MGHRA, CDR2 YSYEKL. The V gene lost 5 bases and the J gene lost 4 bases, with 12 bases spanning the gap. The CDR3 consists of 13 residues. DNA for the CDR3: TGCGCCAGCAGCTTAGGGGGAGAATACGAGCAGTACTTC. Translation: CASSLGGEYEQYF.

This clone is a singleton in its sample. The CDR3 loop is CASIPGRMNSPLHF. The CDR3, as DNA: TGTGCCAGCATCCCGGGGAGGATGAATTCACCCCTCCACTTT. This chain joins TRBV6-2 or TRBV6-3 and TRBJ1-6; D is unresolved. This CDR3 spans 14 amino acids. Trimming removed 7 bases from V and 7 bases from J, with 14 bases in between. Germline V lookup: CDR1 MNHEY, CDR2 SVGEGT.

CDR3 region: CASSQMAGRSGGSTDTQYF. In DNA, the CDR3 is TGTGCCAGCAGCCAGATGGCGGGTCGTAGCGGGGGAAGCACAGATACGCAGTATTTT. This chain links TRBV3-1 (or the pseudogene TRBV3-2) with TRBJ2-3; 9 nucleotides agree with TRBD2. The V gene end was trimmed by 3 bases and the J gene end by 0 bases; junction bases not matched to a gene: 13. CDR1 and CDR2 (germline): LGHDT, YNNKEL (reference sequence). The CDR3 loop spans 19 amino acids.

J is TRBJ2-5 and V is TRBV5-4, with 8 positions matching TRBD1. J gave up 4 bases and V 5 bases, and 4 bases lay outside the gene matches. The CDR3 covers 13 residues. The germline V gene has CDR1 SGHNT and CDR2 YYREEE (reference sequence). CDR3 residues: CASRVTGGETQYF. The CDR3 DNA reads as TGTGCCAGCAGGGTAACAGGGGGAGAGACCCAGTACTTC.

This chain uses TRBV27 with TRBJ1-1; D gene ambiguous. Germline-derived CDR1 and CDR2 are MNHEY and SMNVEV (reference sequence). The CDR3 is 13 amino acids. With 6 bases removed from V and 1 base from J, the gap between germline ends came to 9 bases. The CDR3 region is CASSPLGNTEAFF. CDR3 nucleotide sequence: TGTGCCAGCAGCCCCCTCGGGAACACTGAAGCTTTCTTT.

The chain joins TRBV18 to TRBJ1-3, with a weak D call TRBD1 (5 bases). Germline V gene lookup returns CDR1 KGHSH and CDR2 LQKENI. The CDR3 has 16 residues. The V end lost 0 bases, the J end lost 0 bases, and 9 bases lay between the germline ends. This CDR3 is CASSPPWQGSGNTIYF. Written as DNA, the CDR3 is TGTGCCAGCTCACCACCGTGGCAGGGCTCTGGAAACACCATATATTTT.

This clone was detected only a few times. This rearrangement joins TRBV25-1 to TRBJ1-2; D perhaps matches TRBD1 (5 bases). Trimming took off 7 bases at V and 8 bases at J, with 17 bases between the two ends. CDR3 size: 13 residues. Germline assignment: CDR1 MGHDK and CDR2 SYGVNS. Here the CDR3 reads CASTDLGAGGYTF. CDR3 in DNA: TGTGCCAGCACCGATTTAGGGGCAGGAGGCTACACCTTC.

The chain joins TRBV7-9 to TRBJ2-1, with D maybe TRBD1 (6 bases). CDR3 size: 15 residues. Germline V CDR1 and CDR2: SEHNR, FQNEAQ (reference sequence). Deletions cut 5 bases from V and 0 bases from J, with 11 bases between. CDR3 coding DNA: TGTGCCAGCAGCAACAGGGCTAGCTCCTACAATGAGCAGTTCTTC. It yields the protein CASSNRASSYNEQFF.

The chain couples TRBV7-8 to TRBJ1-5; 7 bases map to TRBD1. Per germline, CDR1 SGHVS and CDR2 FQNEAQ. CDR3 length: 14 residues. V shed 7 bases, J shed 7 bases, and the junction held 10 bases outside the gene matches. The CDR3 is CASTRDRDRQPQHF. The CDR3 nucleotides are TGTGCCAGCACCAGAGACAGGGATCGGCAGCCCCAGCATTTT.

V and J are TRBV9 and TRBJ2-2; D is ambiguous. The CDR3 has 13 amino acids. The V and J ends lost 5 bases and 4 bases respectively, with 9 bases between them. The germline CDR1 and CDR2 sequences are SGDLS and YYNGEE. The CDR3 here is CASSPFPTGELFF. CDR3 in DNA: TGTGCCAGCAGTCCATTTCCCACCGGGGAGCTGTTTTTT.

The DNA for the CDR3 is TGTGCCAGCAGCTTGGACAGGGGAAGGGGTCAGCCCCAGCATTTT. Protein product: CASSLDRGRGQPQHF. The genes are TRBV5-4 and TRBJ1-5; 7 positions match TRBD1. The CDR3 consists of 15 residues. Germline V lookup: CDR1 SGHNT, CDR2 YYREEE (reference sequence). V lost 0 bases, J lost 6 bases, and 6 bases stayed unmatched.

V usage is TRBV3-1 (or the pseudogene TRBV3-2) and J usage is TRBJ1-1, with D perhaps TRBD1 (5 bases). The CDR3 contains 14 residues. Germline V gives CDR1 LGHDT, CDR2 YNNKEL (reference sequence). Trimming removed 1 base from V and 4 bases from J, with 10 bases in between. CDR3 region: CASSQAAGGTEAFF. The CDR3, as DNA: TGTGCCAGCAGCCAAGCAGCCGGGGGCACTGAAGCTTTCTTT.

This chain uses TRBV6-5 with TRBJ2-1; no firm D call. The germline gives CDR1 MNHEY, CDR2 SVGAGI. Trimming removed 7 bases at V and 7 bases at J, with 11 bases between. The CDR3 is made up of 12 amino acids. Here the CDR3 DNA reads TGTGCCAGCACTTTTGAGCGTAATGAGCAGTTCTTC. Its protein product is CASTFERNEQFF.

The V gene is TRBV5-1, the J gene TRBJ1-5; D is unclear. The length of the CDR3 is 13 residues. V was trimmed by 4 bases and J by 7 bases, leaving 12 bases between them. Germline V gene sequence: CDR1 SGHRS, CDR2 YFSETQ. This CDR3 reads CASSEGPGQPQHF. The CDR3 region has the DNA TGCGCCAGCAGCGAAGGACCGGGACAGCCCCAGCATTTT.